The 23 T cell receptor beta chains reported below all come from one sample, sequenced in a study of shared clonotypes between healthy human individuals. Data came from immunoSEQ multiplex PCR; TCRdb stores just in-frame clones and leaves some out. The sample holds over 2 million clones; around 93% are singletons and the top ten take 0.37%. Sequenced sample: naive CD4+ T cells from PBMCs. Subset specified: CD45RA+ positively selected. The receptor source for this set is a man between 18 and 29 years old in good health. Some clones in this sample may be carry-over from other donors' samples.

This clone was counted a single time. V is TRBV10-3 and J is TRBJ1-1, with D perhaps matching TRBD1 (5 bases). The CDR3 spans 13 residues. Germline CDR1 reads ENHRY; CDR2 reads SYGVKD. V dropped 7 bases and J dropped 1 base, with 10 bases sitting between them. In nucleotides, the CDR3 is TGTGCCATCAAAAGGGACCGGAACACTGAAGCTTTCTTT. Its translation: CAIKRDRNTEAFF.

The J gene is TRBJ1-4, the V gene TRBV18, with a weak D call TRBD1 (5 bases). CDR1 and CDR2 (germline): KGHSH, LQKENI. The CDR3 totals 15 residues. Trimming left V 3 bases short and J 5 bases short, with 13 bases between. The CDR3 protein is CASSPRDGGNEKLFF. The CDR3 nucleotides are TGTGCCAGCTCACCTCGGGACGGCGGAAATGAAAAACTGTTTTTT. Drawing the rest from reference TRBV18 and TRBJ1-4, the complete variable domain is NAGVMQNPRHLVRRRGQEARLRCSPMKGHSHVYWYRQLPEEGLKFMVYLQKENIIDESGMPKERFSAEFPKEGPSILRIQQVVRGDSAAYFCASSPRDGGNEKLFFGSGTQLSVL.

The chain links TRBV7-3 to TRBJ2-3, with a possible D match to TRBD1 (6 bases). V gave up 4 bases and J gave up 0 bases, with 20 bases separating them. CDR1 and CDR2 from the germline V gene are SGHTA and FQGTGA. CDR3 length equals 18 residues. The chain's CDR3 is CASSSSSLRTVSTDTQYF. The CDR3 DNA sequence: TGTGCCAGCAGCTCTTCGTCCCTAAGGACAGTAAGCACAGATACGCAGTATTTT.

A note on this clone: The sample has other DNA sequences that encode this CDR3 too. The chain has TRBV6-5 and TRBJ2-7; no clear D. Germline-derived CDR1 and CDR2 are MNHEY and SVGAGI. V gave up 0 bases and J gave up 1 base, with 7 bases separating them. This CDR3 region has 14 residues. CDR3 DNA sequence: TGTGCCAGCAGTTACTCGGGCAGTTCCTACGAGCAGTACTTC. This translates into CASSYSGSSYEQYF.

The chain joins TRBV6-6 to TRBJ2-7, with 12 bases matching TRBD2. This CDR3 region has 15 residues. In germline, CDR1 is MNHNY, CDR2 SVGAGI (reference sequence). J was trimmed by 2 bases and V by 5 bases; bases with no gene match: 4. The DNA of the CDR3 is TGTGCCAGCAGTCCATGGACTAGCGGGGCCTACGAGCAGTACTTC. This codes for CASSPWTSGAYEQYF.

This clone was found a few times. This sample includes further DNA sequences coding for the same CDR3. CDR3 nucleotide sequence: TGTGCCAGCTCACCACTTGGACAGGACTATGGCTACACCTTC. Translation: CASSPLGQDYGYTF. The chain couples TRBV18 to TRBJ1-2, with 7 bases aligning to TRBD1. The germline gives CDR1 KGHSH, CDR2 LQKENI. V lost 1 base to trimming and J lost 3 bases; unmatched junction nucleotides: 2. The CDR3 covers 14 residues. The full variable domain, with the rest looked up from reference TRBV18 and TRBJ1-2, is NAGVMQNPRHLVRRRGQEARLRCSPMKGHSHVYWYRQLPEEGLKFMVYLQKENIIDESGMPKERFSAEFPKEGPSILRIQQVVRGDSAAYFCASSPLGQDYGYTFGSGTRLTVV.

The rearrangement joins TRBV7-6 to TRBJ2-7; D ambiguous. V was clipped by 1 base and J by 2 bases, with 12 bases between them. The germline V gene encodes CDR1 SGHVS and CDR2 FNYEAQ. This CDR3 is 15 amino acids long. The CDR3 bases are TGTGCCAGCAGCTTAGTGGGCACCCCGACCTACGAGCAGTACTTC. This codes for CASSLVGTPTYEQYF. Looking up the rest from reference TRBV7-6 and TRBJ2-7 gives the full variable domain: GAGVSQSPRYKVTKRGQDVALRCDPISGHVSLYWYRQALGQGPEFLTYFNYEAQQDKSGLPNDRFSAERPEGSISTLTIQRTEQRDSAMYRCASSLVGTPTYEQYFGPGTRLTVT.

The V and J genes are TRBV29-1 and TRBJ1-1; TRBD1 aligns across 8 bases. J was trimmed by 4 bases and V by 2 bases; bases with no gene match: 9. CDR1 SQVTM and CDR2 ANQGSEA come from the germline V gene. The CDR3 is made up of 15 amino acids. The CDR3 region is CSVERVQGASTEAFF. The CDR3 DNA reads as TGCAGCGTTGAACGTGTCCAGGGGGCAAGCACTGAAGCTTTCTTT. Supplemented by reference TRBV29-1 and TRBJ1-1, the full variable domain reads SAVISQKPSRDICQRGTSLTIQCQVDSQVTMMFWYRQQPGQSLTLIATANQGSEATYESGFVIDKFPISRPNLTFSTLTVSNMSPEDSSIYLCSVERVQGASTEAFFGQGTRLTVV.

The chain couples TRBV5-1 to TRBJ2-5, with 8 positions matching TRBD1. The CDR3 has 15 amino acids. The V and J ends lost 4 bases and 2 bases, in that order; junction bases with no gene match: 7. Germline loops: CDR1 SGHRS, CDR2 YFSETQ. CDR3 protein: CASSRDGQGQETQYF. In nucleotides, the CDR3 is TGCGCCAGCAGCAGAGACGGACAGGGACAAGAGACCCAGTACTTC.

The V and J genes are TRBV5-4 and TRBJ2-2; D might be TRBD1 (5 bases). The CDR3 has 16 residues. Germline CDR1 SGHNT, CDR2 YYREEE (reference sequence). The germline V and J ends were trimmed by 0 bases and 4 bases, with 13 bases remaining between them. The CDR3 DNA reads TGTGCCAGCAGCTTGGTACCCACAGGTCTCACCGGGGAGCTGTTTTTT. Protein: CASSLVPTGLTGELFF.

The CDR3 spells CASSPKNRGTEAFF. CDR3 nucleotide sequence: TGTGCCAGCAGCCCCAAGAATCGAGGCACTGAAGCTTTCTTT. V and J are TRBV5-6 and TRBJ1-1; D is ambiguous. This CDR3 contains 14 residues. Trimming took off 4 bases at V and 4 bases at J, with 14 bases between the two ends. From germline, CDR1 is SGHDT and CDR2 YYEEEE. Using reference TRBV5-6 and TRBJ1-1 for the parts outside the CDR3, the full variable domain is DAGVTQSPTHLIKTRGQQVTLRCSPKSGHDTVSWYQQALGQGPQFIFQYYEEEERQRGNFPDRFSGHQFPNYSSELNVNALLLGDSALYLCASSPKNRGTEAFFGQGTRLTVV.

As regards this clone: This sample includes further DNA sequences coding for the same CDR3. The V gene is TRBV7-9, the J gene TRBJ2-7, with TRBD2 identical over 10 bases. V lost 2 bases and J lost 3; bases outside the gene matches: 1. The V gene's germline CDR1 is SEHNR and CDR2 FQNEAQ (reference sequence). This CDR3 is built from 14 residues. DNA of the CDR3: TGTGCCAGCAGCTTACTAGCGGGGGTCTACGAGCAGTACTTC. Encoded protein: CASSLLAGVYEQYF.

This clone has just one count. V and J are TRBV4-1 and TRBJ2-3; D is uncertain. Between the trimmed V and J ends, which lost 1 base and 8 bases, there was a span of 16 bases. Germline V CDR1 and CDR2: MGHRA, YSYEKL. This CDR3 is built from 15 residues. The CDR3 DNA is TGCGCCAGCAGCCAAGGCATGCCGTTGTCGGGTACGCAGTATTTT. Its translation: CASSQGMPLSGTQYF.

This clone was observed once. The genes are TRBV20-1 and TRBJ2-3; no firm D call. The V end was cut by 6 bases, the J end by 5 bases, with 9 bases between. The germline V gene has CDR1 DFQATT and CDR2 SNEGSKA (reference sequence). CDR3 length: 11 residues. For the CDR3, the DNA is TGCAGTGCCCCTAAGATAGATACGCAGTATTTT. Protein: CSAPKIDTQYF.

Regarding this clone: Other DNA sequences in this specimen translate into the identical CDR3. V usage is TRBV7-9 and J usage is TRBJ2-3; D is unresolved. V was pared by 8 bases and J by 0 bases, with 3 bases between. The CDR3 contains 11 residues. Germline V CDR1 and CDR2: SEHNR, FQNEAQ (reference sequence). The DNA for the CDR3 is TGTGCCAGCGGTAGCACAGATACGCAGTATTTT. It encodes CASGSTDTQYF. The full variable domain, its missing parts supplied by reference TRBV7-9 and TRBJ2-3, is DTGVSQNPRHKITKRGQNVTFRCDPISEHNRLYWYRQTLGQGPEFLTYFQNEAQLEKSRLLSDRFSAERPKGSFSTLEIQRTEQGDSAMYLCASGSTDTQYFGPGTRLTVL.

The V call is TRBV27, the J call TRBJ2-7; a possible D gene is TRBD2 (5 bases). Between the trimmed V and J ends, which lost 6 bases and 5 bases, there was a span of 11 bases. The CDR3 totals 12 residues. Germline V lookup: CDR1 MNHEY, CDR2 SMNVEV (reference sequence). CDR3 in amino acids: CASRRAFHEQYF. The CDR3 DNA follows: TGTGCCAGCAGGCGGGCGTTCCACGAGCAGTACTTC.

This clone was seen just once. V is TRBV28 and J is TRBJ2-1, with TRBD1 as a possible D gene (5 bases). This CDR3 spans 12 amino acids. The germline CDR1 and CDR2 sequences are MDHEN and SYDVKM. Trimming pared 5 bases from V and 7 bases from J, leaving 9 bases between. The CDR3 bases are TGTGCCAGCAGTGACAGACCTAATGAGCAGTTCTTC. Residues: CASSDRPNEQFF.

This chain links TRBV11-2 with TRBJ2-7; D unclear. Trimming pared 2 bases from V and 5 bases from J, leaving 4 bases between. Germline lookup yields CDR1 SGHAT and CDR2 FQNNGV. The CDR3 is 11 residues long. DNA for the CDR3: TGTGCCAGCAGCTTAACCAACGAGCAGTACTTC. It codes for CASSLTNEQYF.

This chain links TRBV5-4 with TRBJ2-1; weak D call: TRBD2 (5 bases). Deletions cut 3 bases from V and 9 bases from J, with 13 bases between. The CDR3 extends over 13 amino acids. Germline-derived CDR1 and CDR2 are SGHNT and YYREEE (reference sequence). In DNA, the CDR3 is TGTGCCAGCAGCTCTTTGGTTCGGGGTGAGCAGTTCTTC. Amino acids: CASSSLVRGEQFF.

The chain combines TRBV27 with TRBJ2-3; TRBD2 is a possible D gene (5 bases). The V gene's germline CDR1 is MNHEY and CDR2 SMNVEV (reference sequence). Trimming removed 2 bases from V and 0 bases from J, with 9 bases in between. The CDR3 is made up of 15 amino acids. CDR3 bases: TGTGCCAGCAGTTTACGGAGGCCTAGCACAGATACGCAGTATTTT. Translating gives CASSLRRPSTDTQYF.

The genes are TRBV7-2 and TRBJ1-1; TRBD1 might be the D (5 bases). Trimming cost V 1 base and J 6 bases, with 15 bases left between them. This CDR3 has 15 residues. The germline V gene encodes CDR1 SGHTA and CDR2 FQGNSA. The DNA for the CDR3 is TGTGCCAGCAGCTTAGAACCAGGGTTTGTTTCTGAAGCTTTCTTT. The encoded protein is CASSLEPGFVSEAFF.

This chain joins TRBV5-1 and TRBJ2-3; 10 bases map to TRBD2. The CDR3 has 15 residues. Germline V gene data show CDR1 as SGHRS and CDR2 as YFSETQ. After removal of 5 bases from V and 4 bases from J, the junction contained 7 bases not matched to a gene. The CDR3 DNA follows: TGCGCCAGCAGGGTAGCGGGAGGCCGGGCAGATACGCAGTATTTT. Amino acid sequence: CASRVAGGRADTQYF.

The chain couples TRBV9 to TRBJ2-3; no clear D gene. Germline values: CDR1 SGDLS, CDR2 YYNGEE. With 0 bases removed from V and 6 bases from J, the gap between germline ends came to 11 bases. CDR3 length: 14 amino acids. CDR3 coding DNA: TGTGCCAGCAGCGTAGTCGCCGATGCGGATACGCAGTATTTT. Its translation is CASSVVADADTQYF. The variable domain in full, with the rest retrieved from reference TRBV9 and TRBJ2-3, is DSGVTQTPKHLITATGQRVTLRCSPRSGDLSVYWYQQSLDQGLQFLIQYYNGEERAKGNILERFSAQQFPDLHSELNLSSLELGDSALYFCASSVVADADTQYFGPGTRLTVL.